These 27 T cell receptor beta chains came from one sample sequenced in a study of T cell repertoires in cytomegalovirus infection. One entry per CDR3 protein results from TCRdb running MiXCR on the reads. The sample shows approximately 200,000 distinct CDR3 sequences, over 20% of them seen only once. Sample: CD8+ T cells from PBMCs. These receptors all come from a human donor in good health (CMV status not recorded). Some clones in this sample may be carry-over from other donors' samples.

The chain couples TRBV5-4 to TRBJ1-1, with 9 bases identical to TRBD1. V lost 0 bases and J lost 6; bases outside the gene matches: 6. This CDR3 is built from 15 residues. CDR1 and CDR2 (germline): SGHNT, YYREEE (reference sequence). CDR3 protein: CASSLVDRGRAEAFF. The CDR3 DNA reads as TGTGCCAGCAGCTTGGTGGACAGGGGAAGGGCTGAAGCTTTCTTT. Looking up the rest from reference TRBV5-4 and TRBJ1-1 gives the full variable domain: ETGVTQSPTHLIKTRGQQVTLRCSSQSGHNTVSWYQQALGQGPQFIFQYYREEENGRGNFPPRFSGLQFPNYSSELNVNALELDDSALYLCASSLVDRGRAEAFFGQGTRLTVV.

The sample holds a few counts of this clonotype. The V call is TRBV20-1, the J call TRBJ2-1; the D gene is possibly TRBD2 (5 bases). CDR1 DFQATT and CDR2 SNEGSKA come from the germline V gene (reference sequence). The V gene lost 7 bases and the J gene lost 6 bases, with 13 bases spanning the gap. This CDR3 region has 12 residues. The DNA for the CDR3 is TGCAGTGGCATGGACTTCTTCAATGAGCAGTTCTTC. Translating it yields CSGMDFFNEQFF.

This chain connects TRBV5-6 to TRBJ2-5; the match to TRBD2 covers 13 bases. Germline V gene lookup returns CDR1 SGHDT and CDR2 YYEEEE. J lost 4 bases, V lost 3 bases, and 3 bases had no gene match. CDR3 length: 15 amino acids. DNA of the CDR3: TGTGCCAGCAGCTCCGGGACTAGCGGGGTAGAGACCCAGTACTTC. Protein product: CASSSGTSGVETQYF.

V usage is TRBV7-9 and J usage is TRBJ1-2, with 7 bases that match TRBD1. CDR3 length: 13 amino acids. V trimming: 4 bases; J trimming: 3 bases; junction bases outside the gene matches: 2. Germline V CDR1 and CDR2: SEHNR, FQNEAQ (reference sequence). CDR3 sequence reads: CASSSGTDYGYTF. The DNA for the CDR3 is TGTGCCAGCAGCTCCGGGACAGACTATGGCTACACCTTC.

V gene TRBV7-8 combines with J gene TRBJ2-7; 8 bases agree with TRBD1. V dropped 3 bases and J dropped 5; count of bases not matched to a gene: 12. This CDR3 is 16 amino acids long. Per the germline V gene, CDR1 is SGHVS and CDR2 is FQNEAQ. CDR3 region: CASSFLEDRVRNEQYF. In DNA form, the CDR3 reads TGTGCCAGCAGCTTCCTCGAGGACAGGGTACGGAACGAGCAGTACTTC.

V gene TRBV18 combines with J gene TRBJ1-1; D uncertain. CDR1 KGHSH and CDR2 LQKENI come from the germline V gene. V was clipped by 3 bases and J by 0 bases, with 14 bases between them. This CDR3 region has 16 residues. The CDR3, as DNA: TGTGCCAGCTCACCTTGGCAGGAGGAAATGAACACTGAAGCTTTCTTT. This gives the protein CASSPWQEEMNTEAFF.

The gene calls are TRBV6-6 and TRBJ1-1; D not certain. Germline loops: CDR1 MNHNY, CDR2 SVGAGI (reference sequence). The CDR3 is 13 residues long. V shed 6 bases and J shed 1 base, with 9 bases lying between them. CDR3 in DNA: TGTGCCAGCAGGCTCGAGTGGAACACTGAAGCTTTCTTT. Encoded protein: CASRLEWNTEAFF.

This clonotype was found a few times. CDR3 protein: CASSLDRAHEQYF. The DNA for the CDR3 is TGTGCCAGCAGCTTGGACAGGGCCCACGAGCAGTACTTC. The V gene is TRBV5-5, the J gene TRBJ2-7; D might be TRBD1 (6 bases). Germline loops: CDR1 SGHKS, CDR2 YYEKEE (reference sequence). The CDR3 is 13 amino acids. V was clipped by 0 bases and J by 5 bases, with 9 bases between them.

V and J are TRBV20-1 and TRBJ1-2, with 7 bases fitting TRBD1. The CDR3 is 15 amino acids. From germline, CDR1 is DFQATT and CDR2 SNEGSKA (reference sequence). After removal of 3 bases from V and 3 bases from J, the junction contained 10 bases not matched to a gene. The CDR3 DNA follows: TGCAGTGCTAGGGGAACCCCCGGGACAGACTATGGCTACACCTTC. This translates into CSARGTPGTDYGYTF.

J is TRBJ1-1 and V is TRBV6-2 or TRBV6-3; 9 bases are shared with TRBD1. After removal of 2 bases from V and 5 bases from J, the junction contained 12 bases not matched to a gene. Germline CDR1 is MNHEY and CDR2 is SVGEGT. The CDR3 loop spans 17 amino acids. The CDR3 spells CASSYERTGARWTEAFF. The CDR3 DNA sequence: TGTGCCAGCAGTTACGAAAGGACAGGGGCTAGGTGGACTGAAGCTTTCTTT.

Note on this clonotype: A read error is likely, as this CDR3 ends without the conserved phenylalanine or tryptophan. V gene TRBV28 combines with J gene TRBJ2-6, with D unresolved. This CDR3 has 16 amino acids. Germline lookup yields CDR1 MDHEN and CDR2 SYDVKM. With 5 bases removed from V and 2 bases from J, the gap between germline ends came to 13 bases. CDR3 region: CASSPPRTAGANVLTL. The CDR3 nucleotides are TGTGCCAGCAGTCCCCCCCGAACAGCTGGGGCCAACGTCCTGACTCTC.

This clonotype came up many times. The CDR3 sequence is CASSLVREINYGYTF. The DNA of the CDR3 is TGTGCCAGCAGCTTAGTTCGGGAAATTAACTATGGCTACACCTTC. The rearrangement uses TRBV7-9 and TRBJ1-2; D gene uncertain. Germline assignment: CDR1 SEHNR and CDR2 FQNEAQ (reference sequence). V lost 1 base and J lost 1, with 10 bases in between. CDR3 size: 15 residues. Complete variable domain (other parts from reference TRBV7-9 and TRBJ1-2): DTGVSQNPRHKITKRGQNVTFRCDPISEHNRLYWYRQTLGQGPEFLTYFQNEAQLEKSRLLSDRFSAERPKGSFSTLEIQRTEQGDSAMYLCASSLVREINYGYTFGSGTRLTVV.

The chain has TRBV7-9 and TRBJ2-3, with D unresolved. The CDR3 is 14 residues long. Germline CDR1 is SEHNR and CDR2 is FQNEAQ (reference sequence). Trimming stripped 4 bases from V and 4 bases from J, with 12 bases between. CDR3 residues: CASSSWVTSDTQYF. CDR3 DNA: TGTGCCAGCAGCTCCTGGGTCACATCAGATACGCAGTATTTT.

This clonotype occurred a few times. The rearrangement uses TRBV18 and TRBJ2-3, with 8 bases identical to TRBD1. The CDR3 runs 17 residues. Germline CDR1 KGHSH, CDR2 LQKENI. Trimming removed 0 bases from V and 2 bases from J; junction bases left unmatched: 7. In DNA, the CDR3 is TGTGCCAGCTCACCACCCGGACAGGGCATATTCACAGATACGCAGTATTTT. Translation gives CASSPPGQGIFTDTQYF.

This clonotype has a count of ten or more. This rearrangement joins TRBV11-1 to TRBJ2-7, with 7 bases fitting TRBD2. In germline, CDR1 is SGHAT, CDR2 FQDESV (reference sequence). CDR3 length equals 17 residues. The V segment lost 4 bases and the J segment 0 bases; nucleotides outside the gene matches: 12. CDR3 DNA sequence: TGTGCCAGCAGCTCGCGCTCGGCGGGACTACTCTCCTACGAGCAGTACTTC. This translates into CASSSRSAGLLSYEQYF.

This clonotype occurred many times. The J gene is TRBJ2-7, the V gene TRBV6-2 or TRBV6-3; unclear D gene. The CDR3 is 12 amino acids. Germline CDR1 is MNHEY and CDR2 is SVGEGT. Between the trimmed V and J ends, which lost 7 bases and 0 bases, there was a span of 7 bases. The CDR3 region has the DNA TGTGCCAGCAACTTAGACTCCTACGAGCAGTACTTC. It yields the protein CASNLDSYEQYF.

The genes are TRBV24-1 and TRBJ2-3, with D perhaps TRBD2 (6 bases). V lost 4 bases and J 0 bases, leaving 13 bases between the germline ends. The CDR3 consists of 16 residues. Germline V gives CDR1 KGHDR, CDR2 SFDVKD. The CDR3 sequence: CATSDPPSDSTDTQYF. The CDR3 DNA sequence: TGTGCCACCAGTGACCCGCCTAGCGACAGCACAGATACGCAGTATTTT.

The chain couples TRBV7-9 to TRBJ2-7; D is undetermined. V was clipped by 4 bases and J by 2 bases, with 12 bases between them. The germline V gene has CDR1 SEHNR and CDR2 FQNEAQ (reference sequence). This CDR3 contains 14 residues. As DNA, the CDR3 is TGTGCCAGCAGCTCCCAGGATTCCCCCTACGAGCAGTACTTC. It yields the protein CASSSQDSPYEQYF.

This clonotype was picked up a small number of times. CDR3 bases: TGTGCCACCAGTGATGACGGCCCGGCGGAGACCCAGTACTTC. Amino acid sequence: CATSDDGPAETQYF. The chain couples TRBV24-1 to TRBJ2-5; D uncertain. Germline V gene lookup returns CDR1 KGHDR and CDR2 SFDVKD. The germline V and J ends were trimmed by 3 bases and 5 bases, with 12 bases remaining between them. CDR3 size: 14 residues.

The V gene is TRBV20-1, the J gene TRBJ1-1; the D gene is possibly TRBD1 (5 bases). The V end lost 6 bases, the J end lost 1 base, and 24 bases lay between the germline ends. CDR1 and CDR2 (germline): DFQATT, SNEGSKA (reference sequence). The CDR3 is made up of 17 amino acids. In DNA form, the CDR3 reads TGCAGTGCCCTACGCCAGCCCGGTCACAGGTGGAACACTGAAGCTTTCTTT. It translates to CSALRQPGHRWNTEAFF.

There are many counts of this clonotype. The chain is built from TRBV28 and TRBJ2-7; the match to TRBD1 covers 9 bases. Germline V gene lookup returns CDR1 MDHEN and CDR2 SYDVKM. The CDR3 covers 13 residues. Trimming took 5 bases from V and 4 from J; bases not matched to a gene: 3. The CDR3 region has the DNA TGTGCCAGCAGTCGGGACAGGGTATACGAGCAGTACTTC. The encoded protein is CASSRDRVYEQYF. The full variable domain, in which reference TRBV28 and TRBJ2-7 provide the parts outside the CDR3, is DVKVTQSSRYLVKRTGEKVFLECVQDMDHENMFWYRQDPGLGLRLIYFSYDVKMKEKGDIPEGYSVSREKKERFSLILESASTNQTSMYLCASSRDRVYEQYFGPGTRLTVT.

This clonotype was counted a few times. This clone may be a read error of a much larger clone one base away. V usage is TRBV2 and J usage is TRBJ1-1, with D possibly TRBD1 on 5 matching bases. The CDR3 has 13 amino acids. Looked up from germline, CDR1 is SNHLY and CDR2 is FYNNEI. CDR3 loop: CASSAGMNTKAFF. The CDR3 region has the DNA TGTGCCAGCAGTGCAGGGATGAACACTAAAGCTTTCTTT.

This clonotype came up a few times. V is TRBV29-1 and J is TRBJ2-3; a weak D match, TRBD2 (6 bases). With 1 base removed from V and 2 bases from J, the gap between germline ends came to 16 bases. CDR1 and CDR2 from the germline V gene are SQVTM and ANQGSEA. The CDR3 is 16 residues long. The CDR3 spells CSVEGTTETFTDTQYF. The CDR3, as DNA: TGCAGCGTTGAAGGGACTACCGAAACCTTCACAGATACGCAGTATTTT.

This clonotype was counted only a few times. The chain combines TRBV19 with TRBJ1-1, with 7 bases identical to TRBD1. The length of the CDR3 is 16 residues. The J segment lost 1 base and the V segment lost 2 bases, leaving 7 bases of the junction unmatched. Germline V gene sequence: CDR1 LNHDA, CDR2 SQIVND (reference sequence). This CDR3 reads CASSIPGQRTNTEAFF. The CDR3 region has the DNA TGTGCCAGTAGTATACCGGGACAGAGAACGAACACTGAAGCTTTCTTT.

V usage is TRBV28 and J usage is TRBJ1-4; TRBD1 agrees at 8 bases. CDR1 and CDR2 from the germline V gene are MDHEN and SYDVKM. CDR3 length: 18 residues. Trimming at V came to 5 bases and at J to 5 bases, leaving 16 bases not matched to a gene. The CDR3 bases are TGTGCCAGCAGTCCCGCCCCCCGTAGACAGGGGTTAAATGAAAAACTGTTTTTT. Its translation: CASSPAPRRQGLNEKLFF.

The chain has TRBV27 and TRBJ1-1; 7 bases line up with TRBD1. Germline V gene sequence: CDR1 MNHEY, CDR2 SMNVEV (reference sequence). V gave up 6 bases and J gave up 4 bases; unmatched junction bases: 8. CDR3 length equals 14 residues. The CDR3 is CASSLTGWGTEAFF. In DNA, the CDR3 is TGTGCCAGCAGCTTGACAGGGTGGGGCACTGAAGCTTTCTTT.

The genes are TRBV29-1 and TRBJ2-3; TRBD1 or TRBD2 may be the D gene (5 bases each). Germline values: CDR1 SQVTM, CDR2 ANQGSEA. Trimming shortened V by 5 bases and J by 6 bases, and 21 bases separated the two germline ends. The CDR3 extends over 15 amino acids. CDR3 region: CSVRRGEGLKDTQYF. CDR3 bases: TGCAGCGTTCGAAGGGGCGAGGGCCTCAAGGATACGCAGTATTTT.